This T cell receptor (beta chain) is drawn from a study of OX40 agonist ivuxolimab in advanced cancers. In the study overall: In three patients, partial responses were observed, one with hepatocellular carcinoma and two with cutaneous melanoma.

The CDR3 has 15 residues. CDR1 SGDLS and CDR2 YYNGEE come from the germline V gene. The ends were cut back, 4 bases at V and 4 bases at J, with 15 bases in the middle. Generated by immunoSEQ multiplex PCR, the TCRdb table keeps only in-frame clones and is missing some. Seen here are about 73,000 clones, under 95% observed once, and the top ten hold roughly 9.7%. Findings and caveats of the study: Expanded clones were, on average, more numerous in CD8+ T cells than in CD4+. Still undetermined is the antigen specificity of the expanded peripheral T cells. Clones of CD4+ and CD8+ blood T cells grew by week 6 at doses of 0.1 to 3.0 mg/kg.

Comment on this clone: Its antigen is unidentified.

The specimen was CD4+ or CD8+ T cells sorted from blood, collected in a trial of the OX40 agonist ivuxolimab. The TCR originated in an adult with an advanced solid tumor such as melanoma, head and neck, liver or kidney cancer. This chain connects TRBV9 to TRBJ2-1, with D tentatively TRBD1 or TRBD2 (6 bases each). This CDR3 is CASSFEGGPYNEQFF. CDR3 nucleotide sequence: TGTGCCAGCAGCTTCGAGGGGGGCCCGTACAATGAGCAGTTCTTC.